These 24 T cell receptor beta chains share one sample of origin, sequenced in a study of CD4 T cells in relation to SARS-CoV-2 and coronaviruses. The repertoire was sequenced with immunoSEQ multiplex PCR; TCRdb's copy has only in-frame clones and lacks some. This table has 50,000 to 65,000 clones, 90% to 95% appearing once. Sequencing was done on a sample of naive CD4+ T cells from PBMCs. The subset denotes: naive CD4+ T cells isolated by negative enrichment. Receptors were obtained from an adult with COVID-19.

This sequence joins TRBV29-1 and TRBJ2-7; D perhaps matches TRBD1 (6 bases). CDR1 and CDR2 (germline): SQVTM, ANQGSEA. Trimming took off 1 base at V and 7 bases at J, with 11 bases between the two ends. The CDR3 covers 12 residues. The chain's CDR3 is CSVEVAGEEQYF. Here the CDR3 DNA reads TGCAGCGTTGAAGTCGCAGGGGAAGAGCAGTACTTC.

The chain combines TRBV28 with TRBJ2-2; D call uncertain. V shed 5 bases and J shed 6 bases, with 10 bases lying between them. This CDR3 has 13 amino acids. Germline V gene sequence: CDR1 MDHEN, CDR2 SYDVKM. As DNA, the CDR3 is TGTGCCAGCAGTCCAACAGTTCCCGGGGAGCTGTTTTTT. This translates into CASSPTVPGELFF.

The chain carries TRBV3-1 (or the pseudogene TRBV3-2) and TRBJ2-4, with D unclear. CDR1 LGHDT and CDR2 YNNKEL come from the germline V gene (reference sequence). The CDR3 runs 20 residues. The V and J ends lost 4 bases and 0 bases respectively, with 25 bases between them. The chain's CDR3 is CASSPPNGPMKRGAKNIQYF. CDR3 nucleotides: TGTGCCAGCAGCCCCCCCAATGGGCCCATGAAGAGAGGAGCCAAAAACATTCAGTACTTC.

A single count supports this clone. V gene TRBV29-1 combines with J gene TRBJ1-1; D is undetermined. Germline V gene data show CDR1 as SQVTM and CDR2 as ANQGSEA. V lost 4 bases to trimming and J lost 2 bases, with 14 bases between them. The CDR3 spans 14 residues. The CDR3 nucleotides read TGCAGCGTTGTGGGCCCGGGAATTAACACTGAAGCTTTCTTT. Translating it yields CSVVGPGINTEAFF.

On this clone: The sample carries other DNA sequences with the same CDR3. The genes are TRBV18 and TRBJ1-1; no firm D call. Germline V lookup: CDR1 KGHSH, CDR2 LQKENI. V was pared by 2 bases and J by 1 base, with 5 bases between. CDR3 length equals 13 residues. CDR3 sequence (DNA): TGTGCCAGCTCACCATCGGGGAACACTGAAGCTTTCTTT. It specifies CASSPSGNTEAFF.

This chain's CDR3 is CASRGTGNTEAFF. Written as DNA, the CDR3 is TGTGCCAGTAGAGGGACAGGGAACACTGAAGCTTTCTTT. V gene TRBV5-6 combines with J gene TRBJ1-1, with 8 bases that match TRBD1. The V segment lost 8 bases and the J segment 1 base; nucleotides outside the gene matches: 4. Germline loops: CDR1 SGHDT, CDR2 YYEEEE. There are 13 residues in the CDR3. Filled out from reference TRBV5-6 and TRBJ1-1, the complete variable domain reads DAGVTQSPTHLIKTRGQQVTLRCSPKSGHDTVSWYQQALGQGPQFIFQYYEEEERQRGNFPDRFSGHQFPNYSSELNVNALLLGDSALYLCASRGTGNTEAFFGQGTRLTVV.

In its sample, this clone was seen a few times. The rearrangement links TRBV7-2 to TRBJ2-2; 7 nucleotides match TRBD1. Germline V lookup: CDR1 SGHTA, CDR2 FQGNSA. Losses at the gene ends were 5 bases for V and 4 bases for J; bases not matched to a gene: 7. The CDR3 consists of 15 residues. For the CDR3, the DNA is TGTGCCAGCAGCCTCTGGACAGGAGGCACCGGGGAGCTGTTTTTT. Residues: CASSLWTGGTGELFF. The full variable domain, in which reference TRBV7-2 and TRBJ2-2 provide the parts outside the CDR3, is GAGVSQSPSNKVTEKGKDVELRCDPISGHTALYWYRQSLGQGLEFLIYFQGNSAPDKSGLPSDRFSAERTGGSVSTLTIQRTQQEDSAVYLCASSLWTGGTGELFFGEGSRLTVL.

The V gene is TRBV18, the J gene TRBJ1-5; TRBD1 matches 7 bases. CDR1 is KGHSH, CDR2 LQKENI, per germline. This CDR3 has 13 residues. Trimming removed 6 bases from V and 3 bases from J; junction bases left unmatched: 2. CDR3 loop: CASSQGDNQPQHF. The DNA for the CDR3 is TGTGCCAGCTCGCAGGGGGACAATCAGCCCCAGCATTTT. Using reference TRBV18 and TRBJ1-5 for the parts outside the CDR3, the full variable domain is NAGVMQNPRHLVRRRGQEARLRCSPMKGHSHVYWYRQLPEEGLKFMVYLQKENIIDESGMPKERFSAEFPKEGPSILRIQQVVRGDSAAYFCASSQGDNQPQHFGDGTRLSIL.

The rearrangement links TRBV28 to TRBJ2-7, with 12 bases identical to TRBD2. The germline CDR1 and CDR2 sequences are MDHEN and SYDVKM. Trimming removed 2 bases from V and 4 bases from J; junction bases left unmatched: 9. This CDR3 comprises 17 residues. CDR3 region: CASSLTRLAGESYEQYF. In nucleotides, the CDR3 is TGTGCCAGCAGTTTAACCCGACTAGCGGGAGAGTCGTACGAGCAGTACTTC. The variable domain in full, completed from reference TRBV28 and TRBJ2-7, reads DVKVTQSSRYLVKRTGEKVFLECVQDMDHENMFWYRQDPGLGLRLIYFSYDVKMKEKGDIPEGYSVSREKKERFSLILESASTNQTSMYLCASSLTRLAGESYEQYFGPGTRLTVT.

This chain connects TRBV6-1 to TRBJ2-1, with D perhaps matching TRBD2 (6 bases). The V end was cut by 1 base, the J end by 3 bases, with 13 bases between. Germline CDR1 MNHNS, CDR2 SASEGT. The CDR3 consists of 16 residues. The CDR3 reads CASSEVRRGNYNEQFF. In DNA, the CDR3 is TGTGCCAGCAGTGAAGTTCGCCGCGGGAACTACAATGAGCAGTTCTTC.

The chain employs TRBV28 and TRBJ1-2; D remains ambiguous. Between the trimmed V and J ends, which lost 10 bases and 7 bases, there was a span of 16 bases. Germline V CDR1 and CDR2: MDHEN, SYDVKM. The CDR3 has 12 residues. The CDR3 protein is CATSGSGSGYTF. CDR3 bases: TGTGCCACTTCTGGGAGTGGCTCTGGCTACACCTTC.

This clone was detected only once. V is TRBV13 and J is TRBJ1-5; D call uncertain. CDR1 PRHDT and CDR2 FYEKMQ come from the germline V gene (reference sequence). The V end was cut by 5 bases, the J end by 11 bases, with 13 bases between. The CDR3 runs 12 residues. CDR3 in DNA: TGTGCCAGCAGCCTCCTAGGAATGGCCCAGCATTTT. Translation: CASSLLGMAQHF.

The chain is built from TRBV5-1 and TRBJ2-2; D gene uncertain. CDR1 SGHRS and CDR2 YFSETQ come from the germline V gene. The CDR3 loop spans 15 amino acids. Between the trimmed V and J ends, which lost 1 base and 7 bases, there was a span of 14 bases. The CDR3 coding sequence is TGCGCCAGCAGCTTGAGTTGGACCCGCAACGGGGAGCTGTTTTTT. Encoded protein: CASSLSWTRNGELFF.

The V call is TRBV28, the J call TRBJ1-6; D call uncertain. This CDR3 is built from 14 residues. Germline V CDR1 and CDR2: MDHEN, SYDVKM. V lost 0 bases to trimming and J lost 8 bases, with 8 bases between them. CDR3 in DNA: TGTGCCAGCAGTTTATGGCAGATCTATTCACCCCTCCACTTT. Its protein product is CASSLWQIYSPLHF.

V usage is TRBV18 and J usage is TRBJ1-6, with 8 bases lining up with TRBD1. Germline CDR1 is KGHSH and CDR2 is LQKENI. CDR3 length: 14 residues. V gave up 4 bases and J gave up 13 bases; unmatched junction bases: 9. The CDR3 spells CASSLDRGSEPLHF. CDR3 DNA sequence: TGTGCCAGCTCACTAGACAGGGGTTCGGAGCCCCTCCACTTT.

The table lists this clone with a count of one. The J gene is TRBJ2-7, the V gene TRBV10-3, with a tentative D call TRBD2 (5 bases). The V gene's germline CDR1 is ENHRY and CDR2 SYGVKD. V lost 4 bases, J lost 5 bases, and 18 bases lay in between. This CDR3 has 15 amino acids. CDR3 bases: TGTGCCATCAGTGCCCTTTTTCGGGATTCTCACGAGCAGTACTTC. This sequence encodes CAISALFRDSHEQYF.

The chain joins TRBV6-5 to TRBJ1-1; possibly TRBD1 for D (5 bases). CDR1 MNHEY and CDR2 SVGAGI come from the germline V gene. There are 12 residues in the CDR3. V was trimmed by 6 bases and J by 7 bases, leaving 12 bases between them. In DNA form, the CDR3 reads TGTGCCAGCAGAACCGGGACCGGTGAAGCTTTCTTT. Encoded protein: CASRTGTGEAFF.

This clone has a handful of counts. The chain carries TRBV4-3 and TRBJ1-2; D ambiguous. The V gene lost 0 bases and the J gene lost 4 bases, with 6 bases spanning the gap. The CDR3 runs 13 residues. Germline V lookup: CDR1 LGHNA, CDR2 YSLEER. CDR3 protein: CASSQEGGYGYTF. The CDR3 region has the DNA TGCGCCAGCAGCCAAGAGGGCGGCTATGGCTACACCTTC.

The chain joins TRBV29-1 to TRBJ2-7; weak D call: TRBD1 (6 bases). Trimming took 8 bases from V and 6 from J, leaving 20 bases between them. This CDR3 contains 13 residues. CDR1 SQVTM and CDR2 ANQGSEA come from the germline V gene. CDR3 residues: CSSSPTRGGEQYF. The CDR3 nucleotides read TGCAGCTCCAGCCCAACCAGGGGCGGCGAGCAGTACTTC.

The CDR3 spells CASGLGLSSDGTDTQYF. CDR3 coding DNA: TGTGCTAGTGGTTTGGGCCTCTCTAGCGATGGCACAGATACGCAGTATTTT. The gene calls are TRBV12-5 and TRBJ2-3; D is possibly TRBD2 (6 bases). The V and J ends lost 1 base and 1 base respectively, with 15 bases between them. Germline loops: CDR1 LGHNT, CDR2 FRNRAP. The CDR3 is 17 amino acids.

A single count supports this clone. This chain joins TRBV7-2 and TRBJ2-3; TRBD2 might be the D (7 bases). Trimming shortened V by 4 bases and J by 2 bases, and 16 bases separated the two germline ends. There are 16 residues in the CDR3. Germline CDR1 and CDR2: SGHTA and FQGNSA. The CDR3 is CASSSTRGATTDTQYF. CDR3 in DNA: TGTGCCAGCAGCTCTACCCGGGGGGCTACCACAGATACGCAGTATTTT.

The V and J genes are TRBV19 and TRBJ1-5, with D unresolved. Germline assignment: CDR1 LNHDA and CDR2 SQIVND (reference sequence). The V end was cut by 9 bases, the J end by 2 bases, with 29 bases between. This CDR3 has 19 residues. In nucleotides, the CDR3 is TGTGCCAGCCACCCCTTTTTGGGCTCCAGATATATCGGCAATCAGCCCCAGCATTTT. This gives the protein CASHPFLGSRYIGNQPQHF.

CDR3 DNA: TGTGCCAGCAGCTTGGGGACTAGCGGGATCGCCGGGGAGCTGTTTTTT. Translating it yields CASSLGTSGIAGELFF. V and J are TRBV5-4 and TRBJ2-2; 12 nucleotides line up with TRBD2. This CDR3 has 16 amino acids. The J segment lost 6 bases and the V segment lost 0 bases, leaving 3 bases of the junction unmatched. Germline V CDR1 and CDR2: SGHNT, YYREEE (reference sequence).

V and J are TRBV7-8 and TRBJ2-3; D possibly corresponds to TRBD1 (6 bases). CDR3 size: 15 residues. Germline CDR1 and CDR2: SGHVS and FQNEAQ. V lost 1 base, J lost 2 bases, and 10 bases lay in between. The CDR3 DNA follows: TGTGCCAGCAGCTTAGGACAGGTGTTCACAGATACGCAGTATTTT. This gives the protein CASSLGQVFTDTQYF.